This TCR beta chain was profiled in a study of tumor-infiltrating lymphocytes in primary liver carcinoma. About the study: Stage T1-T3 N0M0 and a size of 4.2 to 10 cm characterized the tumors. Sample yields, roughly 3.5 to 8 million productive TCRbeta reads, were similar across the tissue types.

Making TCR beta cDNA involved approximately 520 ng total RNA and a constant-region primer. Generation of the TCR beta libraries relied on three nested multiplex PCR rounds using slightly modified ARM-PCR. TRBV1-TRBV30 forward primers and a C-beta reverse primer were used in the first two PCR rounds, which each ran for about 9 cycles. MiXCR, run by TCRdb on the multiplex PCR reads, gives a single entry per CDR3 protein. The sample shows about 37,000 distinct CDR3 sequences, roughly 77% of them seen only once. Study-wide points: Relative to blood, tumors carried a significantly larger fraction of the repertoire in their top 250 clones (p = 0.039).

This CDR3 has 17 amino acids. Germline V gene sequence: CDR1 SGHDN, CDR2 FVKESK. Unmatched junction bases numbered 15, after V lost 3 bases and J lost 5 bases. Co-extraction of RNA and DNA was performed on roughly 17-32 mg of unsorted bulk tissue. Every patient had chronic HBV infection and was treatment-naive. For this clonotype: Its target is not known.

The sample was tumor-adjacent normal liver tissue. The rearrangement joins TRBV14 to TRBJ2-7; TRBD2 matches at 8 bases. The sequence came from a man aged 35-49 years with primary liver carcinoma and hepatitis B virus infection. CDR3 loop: CASSHDPQGLVGDEQYF. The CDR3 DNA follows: TGTGCCAGCAGCCACGATCCACAGGGACTAGTGGGCGACGAGCAGTACTTC.